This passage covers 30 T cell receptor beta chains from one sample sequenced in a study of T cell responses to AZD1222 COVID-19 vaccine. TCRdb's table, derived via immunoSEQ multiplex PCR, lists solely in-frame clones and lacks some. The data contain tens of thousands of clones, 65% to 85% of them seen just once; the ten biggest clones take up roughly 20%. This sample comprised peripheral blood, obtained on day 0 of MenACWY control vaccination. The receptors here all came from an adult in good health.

The CDR3 protein is CASSQDREEAFF. The CDR3 DNA sequence: TGTGCCAGCTCACAAGACAGAGAAGAAGCTTTCTTT. J is TRBJ1-1 and V is TRBV18; possible D gene TRBD1, 5 bases. Trimming shortened V by 4 bases and J by 8 bases, and 11 bases separated the two germline ends. Germline V gene data show CDR1 as KGHSH and CDR2 as LQKENI. The CDR3 is made up of 12 amino acids. The whole variable domain, remainder taken from reference TRBV18 and TRBJ1-1, is NAGVMQNPRHLVRRRGQEARLRCSPMKGHSHVYWYRQLPEEGLKFMVYLQKENIIDESGMPKERFSAEFPKEGPSILRIQQVVRGDSAAYFCASSQDREEAFFGQGTRLTVV.

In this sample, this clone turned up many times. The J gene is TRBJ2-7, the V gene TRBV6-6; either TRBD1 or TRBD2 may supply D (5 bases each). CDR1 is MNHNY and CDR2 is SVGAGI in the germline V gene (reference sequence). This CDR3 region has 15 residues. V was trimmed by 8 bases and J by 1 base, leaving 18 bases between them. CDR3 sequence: CASSHGGEGSYEQYV. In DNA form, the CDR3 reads TGTGCCAGCTCCCACGGAGGTGAGGGGTCCTACGAGCAGTACGTC.

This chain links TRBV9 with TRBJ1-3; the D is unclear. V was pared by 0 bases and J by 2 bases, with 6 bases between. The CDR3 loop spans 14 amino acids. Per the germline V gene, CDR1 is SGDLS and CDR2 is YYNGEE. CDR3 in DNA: TGTGCCAGCAGCGTAGCTGCAGCTGGAAACACCATATATTTT. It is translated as CASSVAAAGNTIYF. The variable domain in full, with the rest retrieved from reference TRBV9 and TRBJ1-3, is DSGVTQTPKHLITATGQRVTLRCSPRSGDLSVYWYQQSLDQGLQFLIQYYNGEERAKGNILERFSAQQFPDLHSELNLSSLELGDSALYFCASSVAAAGNTIYFGEGSWLTVV.

The CDR3 spells CASSYAFFSGANVLTF. Here the CDR3 DNA reads TGTGCCAGCAGTTACGCGTTTTTCTCTGGGGCCAACGTCCTGACTTTC. The chain couples TRBV6-5 to TRBJ2-6; D ambiguous. V was shortened by 2 bases and J by 0 bases, with 8 bases between the two germline ends. The CDR3 extends over 16 amino acids. Germline CDR1 and CDR2: MNHEY and SVGAGI.

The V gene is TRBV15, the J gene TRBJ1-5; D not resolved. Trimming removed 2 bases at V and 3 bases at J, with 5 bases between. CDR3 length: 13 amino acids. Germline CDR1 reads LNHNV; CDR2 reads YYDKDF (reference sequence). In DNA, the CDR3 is TGTGCCACCAGCAGACGTCCCAATCAGCCCCAGCATTTT. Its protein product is CATSRRPNQPQHF. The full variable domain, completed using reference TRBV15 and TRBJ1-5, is DAMVIQNPRYQVTQFGKPVTLSCSQTLNHNVMYWYQQKSSQAPKLLFHYYDKDFNNEADTPDNFQSRRPNTSFCFLDIRSPGLGDTAMYLCATSRRPNQPQHFGDGTRLSIL.

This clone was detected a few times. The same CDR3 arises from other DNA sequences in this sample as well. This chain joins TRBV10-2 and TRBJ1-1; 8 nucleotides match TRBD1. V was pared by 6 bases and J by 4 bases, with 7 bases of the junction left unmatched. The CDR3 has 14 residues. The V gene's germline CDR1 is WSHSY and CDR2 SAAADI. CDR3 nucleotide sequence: TGCGCCAGCAGCCCCGGACAGGGCGGCACTGAAGCTTTCTTT. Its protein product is CASSPGQGGTEAFF.

CDR3 nucleotides: TGTGCCAGCAGCTTAGTTTCGGCAGGGGGGGCGAATTCACCCCTCCACTTT. Its translation: CASSLVSAGGANSPLHF. This chain links TRBV7-9 with TRBJ1-6, with 7 bases aligning to TRBD1. V was pared by 1 base and J by 7 bases, with 10 bases of the junction left unmatched. CDR1 and CDR2 from the germline V gene are SEHNR and FQNEAQ (reference sequence). The CDR3 spans 17 residues.

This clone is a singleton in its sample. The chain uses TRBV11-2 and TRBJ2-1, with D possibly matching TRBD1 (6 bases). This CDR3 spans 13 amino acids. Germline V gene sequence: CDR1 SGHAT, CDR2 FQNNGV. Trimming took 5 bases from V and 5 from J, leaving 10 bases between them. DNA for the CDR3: TGTGCCAGCAGCCCAAACAGGGACAATGAGCAGTTCTTC. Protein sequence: CASSPNRDNEQFF.

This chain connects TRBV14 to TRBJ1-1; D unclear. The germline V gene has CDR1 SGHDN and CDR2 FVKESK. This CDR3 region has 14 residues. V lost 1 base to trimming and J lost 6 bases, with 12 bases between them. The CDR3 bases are TGTGCCAGCAGCCAAGTCCCGGTGGTCTCTGAAGCTTTCTTT. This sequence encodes CASSQVPVVSEAFF.

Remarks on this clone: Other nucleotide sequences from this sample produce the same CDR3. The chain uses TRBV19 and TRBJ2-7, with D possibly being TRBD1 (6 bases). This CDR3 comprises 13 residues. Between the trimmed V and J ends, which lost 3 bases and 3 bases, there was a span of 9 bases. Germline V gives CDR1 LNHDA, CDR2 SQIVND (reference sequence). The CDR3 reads CASSMGRGYEQYV. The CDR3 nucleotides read TGTGCCAGTAGTATGGGCAGGGGCTACGAGCAGTACGTC.

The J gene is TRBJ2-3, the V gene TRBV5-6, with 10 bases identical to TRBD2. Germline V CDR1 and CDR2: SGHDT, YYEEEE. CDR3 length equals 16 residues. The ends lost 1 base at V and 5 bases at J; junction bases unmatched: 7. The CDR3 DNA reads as TGTGCCAGCAGCTTGCCCGGGGCTAGCGGGGGAGATACGCAGTATTTT. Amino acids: CASSLPGASGGDTQYF.

The CDR3 protein is CASSLGYDSEAFF. The CDR3 coding sequence is TGCGCCAGCAGCTTGGGTTACGACAGTGAAGCTTTCTTT. This chain connects TRBV5-1 to TRBJ1-1; TRBD1 might be the D (5 bases). This CDR3 region has 13 residues. V lost 0 bases and J lost 7, with 10 bases in between. CDR1 and CDR2 from the germline V gene are SGHRS and YFSETQ.

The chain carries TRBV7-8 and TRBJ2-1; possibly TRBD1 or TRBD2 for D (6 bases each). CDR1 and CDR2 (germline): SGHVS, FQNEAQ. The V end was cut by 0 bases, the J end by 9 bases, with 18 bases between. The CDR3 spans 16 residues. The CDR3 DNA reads TGTGCCAGCAGCTTAGCCATCGGAGGGGGACGGGCTGAGCAGTTCTTC. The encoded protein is CASSLAIGGGRAEQFF.

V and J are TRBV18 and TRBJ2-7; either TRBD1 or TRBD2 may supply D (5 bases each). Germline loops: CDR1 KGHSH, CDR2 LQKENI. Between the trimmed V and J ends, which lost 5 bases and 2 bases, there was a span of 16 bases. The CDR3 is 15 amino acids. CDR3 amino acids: CASSAGTAGAYEQYV. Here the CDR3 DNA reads TGTGCCAGCTCAGCAGGGACCGCCGGAGCCTACGAGCAGTACGTC.

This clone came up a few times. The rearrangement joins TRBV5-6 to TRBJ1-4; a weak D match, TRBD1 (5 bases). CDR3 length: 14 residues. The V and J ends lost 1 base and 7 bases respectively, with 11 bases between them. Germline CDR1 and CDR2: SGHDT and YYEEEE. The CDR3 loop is CASSLMGQGEKLFF. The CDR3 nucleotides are TGTGCCAGCAGCTTGATGGGGCAGGGTGAAAAACTGTTTTTT.

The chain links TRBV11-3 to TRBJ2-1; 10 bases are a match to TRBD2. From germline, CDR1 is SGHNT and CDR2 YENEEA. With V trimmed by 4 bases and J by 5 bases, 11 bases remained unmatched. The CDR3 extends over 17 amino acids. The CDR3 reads CASSSRTSGSPNNEQFF. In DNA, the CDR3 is TGTGCCAGCAGCTCAAGGACTAGCGGTTCACCTAACAATGAGCAGTTCTTC.

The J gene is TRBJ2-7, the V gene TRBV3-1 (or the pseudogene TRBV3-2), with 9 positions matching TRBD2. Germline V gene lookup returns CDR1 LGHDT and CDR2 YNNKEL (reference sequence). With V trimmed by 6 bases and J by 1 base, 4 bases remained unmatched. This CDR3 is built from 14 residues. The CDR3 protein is CASRTSGTSYEQYF. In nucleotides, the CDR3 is TGTGCCAGCAGGACTAGCGGTACTTCCTACGAGCAGTACTTC.

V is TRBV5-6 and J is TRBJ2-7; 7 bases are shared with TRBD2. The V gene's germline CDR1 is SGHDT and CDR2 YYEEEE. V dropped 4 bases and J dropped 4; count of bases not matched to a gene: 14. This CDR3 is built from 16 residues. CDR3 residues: CASSREGGMVVYEQYF. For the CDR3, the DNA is TGTGCCAGCAGCCGCGAGGGAGGGATGGTTGTATACGAGCAGTACTTC.

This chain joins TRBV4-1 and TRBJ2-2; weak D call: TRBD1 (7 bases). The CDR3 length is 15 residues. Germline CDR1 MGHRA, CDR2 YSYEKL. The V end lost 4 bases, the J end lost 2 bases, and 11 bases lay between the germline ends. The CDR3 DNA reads TGCGCCAGCAGCCCGGGGGACAGAAACACCGGGGAGCTGTTTTTT. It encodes CASSPGDRNTGELFF.

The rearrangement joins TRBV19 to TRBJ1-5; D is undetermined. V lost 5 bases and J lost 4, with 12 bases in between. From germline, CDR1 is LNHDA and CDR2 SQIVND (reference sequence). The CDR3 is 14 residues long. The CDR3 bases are TGTGCCAGTAGTGGGTTAAGTGTAAATCAGCCCCAGCATTTT. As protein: CASSGLSVNQPQHF.

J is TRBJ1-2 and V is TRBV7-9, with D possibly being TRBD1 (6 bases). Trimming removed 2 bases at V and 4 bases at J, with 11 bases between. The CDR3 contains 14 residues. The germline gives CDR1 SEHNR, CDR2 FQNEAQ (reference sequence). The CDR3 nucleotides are TGTGCCAGCAGCTTATTAGGGGGGTTCTATGGCTACACCTTC. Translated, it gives CASSLLGGFYGYTF.

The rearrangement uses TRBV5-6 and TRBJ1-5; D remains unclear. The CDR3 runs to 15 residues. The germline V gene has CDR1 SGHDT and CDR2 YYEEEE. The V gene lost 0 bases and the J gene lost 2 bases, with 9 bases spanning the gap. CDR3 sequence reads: CASSLGGMGNQPQHF. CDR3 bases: TGTGCCAGCAGCTTGGGGGGAATGGGCAATCAGCCCCAGCATTTT.

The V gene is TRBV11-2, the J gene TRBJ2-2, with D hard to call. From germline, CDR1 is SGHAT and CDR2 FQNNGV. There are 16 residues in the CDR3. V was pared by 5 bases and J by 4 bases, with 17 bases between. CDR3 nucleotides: TGTGCCAGCAGCACCGGACCTTTTAGGAGCACCGGGGAGCTGTTTTTT. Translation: CASSTGPFRSTGELFF.

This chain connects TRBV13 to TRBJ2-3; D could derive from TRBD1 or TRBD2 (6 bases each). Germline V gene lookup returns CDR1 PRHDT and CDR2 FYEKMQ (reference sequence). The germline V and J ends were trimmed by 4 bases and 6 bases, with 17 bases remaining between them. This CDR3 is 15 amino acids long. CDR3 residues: CASSSPRGPADTQYF. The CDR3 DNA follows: TGTGCCAGCAGCTCCCCCCGGGGGCCGGCGGATACGCAGTATTTT.

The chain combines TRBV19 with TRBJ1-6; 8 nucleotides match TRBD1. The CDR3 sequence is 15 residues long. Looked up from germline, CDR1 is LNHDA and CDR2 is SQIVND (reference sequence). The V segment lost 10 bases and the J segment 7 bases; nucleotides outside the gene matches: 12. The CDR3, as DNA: TGTGCCACCAAGGAGACAGACAGGGGAAATTCACCCCTCCACTTT. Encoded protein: CATKETDRGNSPLHF. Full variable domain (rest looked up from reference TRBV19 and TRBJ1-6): DGGITQSPKYLFRKEGQNVTLSCEQNLNHDAMYWYRQDPGQGLRLIYYSQIVNDFQKGDIAEGYSVSREKKESFPLTVTSAQKNPTAFYLCATKETDRGNSPLHFGNGTRLTVT.

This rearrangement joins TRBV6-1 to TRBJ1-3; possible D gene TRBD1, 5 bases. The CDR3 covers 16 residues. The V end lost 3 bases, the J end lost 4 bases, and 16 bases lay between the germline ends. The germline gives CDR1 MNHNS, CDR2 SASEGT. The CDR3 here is CASSDGGSPGGNTIYF. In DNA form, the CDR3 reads TGTGCCAGCAGTGATGGGGGTTCCCCGGGCGGAAACACCATATATTTT.

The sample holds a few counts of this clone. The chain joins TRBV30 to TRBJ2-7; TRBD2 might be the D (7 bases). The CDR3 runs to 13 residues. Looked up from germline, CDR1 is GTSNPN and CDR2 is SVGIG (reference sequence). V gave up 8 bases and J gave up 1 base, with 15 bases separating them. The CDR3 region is CAPVRGASYEQYV. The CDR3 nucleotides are TGTGCCCCTGTTCGGGGGGCTTCCTACGAGCAGTACGTC.

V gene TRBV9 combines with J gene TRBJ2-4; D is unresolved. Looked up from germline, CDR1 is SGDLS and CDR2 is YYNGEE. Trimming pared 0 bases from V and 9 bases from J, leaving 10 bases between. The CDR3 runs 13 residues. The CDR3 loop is CASSVGGLGIQYF. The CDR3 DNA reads TGTGCCAGCAGCGTAGGAGGATTGGGCATTCAGTACTTC.

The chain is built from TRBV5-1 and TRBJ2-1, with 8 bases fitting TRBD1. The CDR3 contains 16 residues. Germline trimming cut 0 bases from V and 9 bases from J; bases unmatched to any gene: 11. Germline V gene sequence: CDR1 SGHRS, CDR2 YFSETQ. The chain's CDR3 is CASSLGGQASIGEQFF. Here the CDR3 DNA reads TGCGCCAGCAGCTTGGGGGGACAGGCGTCTATCGGTGAGCAGTTCTTC.

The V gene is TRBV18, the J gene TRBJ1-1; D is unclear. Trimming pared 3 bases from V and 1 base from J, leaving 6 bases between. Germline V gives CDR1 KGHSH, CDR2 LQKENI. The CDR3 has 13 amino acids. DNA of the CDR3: TGTGCCAGCTCACCGGATCAGAACACTGAAGCTTTCTTT. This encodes CASSPDQNTEAFF. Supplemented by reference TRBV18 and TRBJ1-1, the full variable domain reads NAGVMQNPRHLVRRRGQEARLRCSPMKGHSHVYWYRQLPEEGLKFMVYLQKENIIDESGMPKERFSAEFPKEGPSILRIQQVVRGDSAAYFCASSPDQNTEAFFGQGTRLTVV.